These 19 T cell receptor beta chains were sequenced from one sample in a study of shared clonotypes between healthy human individuals. The table came from immunoSEQ multiplex PCR; TCRdb's copy has only in-frame clones and leaves some out. The sample shows about 490,000 clones, 75% to 85% of them seen only once. The sequenced sample consisted of PBMCs. Receptors originate from a woman between 35 and 50 years old in good health. Some clones in this sample may be carry-over from other donors' samples.

V usage is TRBV5-1 and J usage is TRBJ2-1; D may be TRBD2 (5 bases). V was shortened by 0 bases and J by 2 bases, with 9 bases between the two germline ends. This CDR3 comprises 15 residues. Germline CDR1 SGHRS, CDR2 YFSETQ. The CDR3 loop is CASSLELETYNEQFF. CDR3 nucleotides: TGCGCCAGCAGCTTGGAACTAGAGACCTACAATGAGCAGTTCTTC.

V and J are TRBV5-4 and TRBJ1-3; D ambiguous. The CDR3 is 16 residues long. V lost 0 bases to trimming and J lost 0 bases, with 10 bases between them. Germline loops: CDR1 SGHNT, CDR2 YYREEE (reference sequence). The CDR3 loop reads CASSLGRASSGNTIYF. Written as DNA, the CDR3 is TGTGCCAGCAGCTTGGGTCGCGCCAGCTCTGGAAACACCATATATTTT. Drawing the rest from reference TRBV5-4 and TRBJ1-3, the complete variable domain is ETGVTQSPTHLIKTRGQQVTLRCSSQSGHNTVSWYQQALGQGPQFIFQYYREEENGRGNFPPRFSGLQFPNYSSELNVNALELDDSALYLCASSLGRASSGNTIYFGEGSWLTVV.

This sequence joins TRBV10-1 and TRBJ2-7; a weak D match, TRBD1 (5 bases). Germline CDR1 WNHNN, CDR2 SYGVQD (reference sequence). V shed 4 bases and J shed 6 bases, with 13 bases lying between them. The CDR3 consists of 13 residues. The CDR3 DNA follows: TGCGCCAGCAGTGTTCGCAGGGATGCCGAGCAGTACTTC. Protein product: CASSVRRDAEQYF.

This clone appeared a single time. Other DNA sequences from this sample encode an identical CDR3 as well. V usage is TRBV18 and J usage is TRBJ2-1; 9 bases are a match to TRBD2. J was trimmed by 7 bases and V by 0 bases; bases with no gene match: 7. This CDR3 region has 16 residues. Germline V gene sequence: CDR1 KGHSH, CDR2 LQKENI. The CDR3 here is CASSPPSGLAGNEQFF. CDR3 DNA: TGTGCCAGCTCACCACCCTCCGGGCTAGCGGGAAATGAGCAGTTCTTC.

V is TRBV5-4 and J is TRBJ1-1; 8 bases line up with TRBD1. This CDR3 comprises 16 residues. After removal of 4 bases from V and 3 bases from J, the junction contained 11 bases not matched to a gene. The germline V gene has CDR1 SGHNT and CDR2 YYREEE (reference sequence). The CDR3: CASSPWTGIADTEAFF. The CDR3 DNA reads TGTGCCAGCAGCCCGTGGACAGGGATTGCGGACACTGAAGCTTTCTTT.

As concerns this clone: A much larger clone is a single base away; this may be a read error. V usage is TRBV6-5 and J usage is TRBJ2-7, with 10 bases aligning to TRBD1. The CDR3 contains 13 residues. J lost 5 bases, V lost 2 bases, and 0 bases had no gene match. CDR1 and CDR2 (germline): MNHEY, SVGAGI. CDR3 nucleotides: TGTGCCAGCAGTTACGGGACAGGGGACGAGCAGTACTTC. This translates into CASSYGTGDEQYF.

This clone was recorded once. The V and J genes are TRBV29-1 and TRBJ2-7; a weak D match, TRBD1 (5 bases). In germline, CDR1 is SQVTM, CDR2 ANQGSEA. The V end lost 7 bases, the J end lost 3 bases, and 10 bases lay between the germline ends. This CDR3 is built from 11 residues. CDR3 DNA: TGCAGCGCATCGGACAACTACGAGCAGTACTTC. Amino acids: CSASDNYEQYF.

The rearrangement links TRBV28 to TRBJ2-7, with D possibly matching TRBD1 (6 bases). With 3 bases removed from V and 10 bases from J, the gap between germline ends came to 13 bases. Germline CDR1 MDHEN, CDR2 SYDVKM. The CDR3 spans 12 residues. The CDR3 loop reads CASSLTGSTQYF. The DNA for the CDR3 is TGTGCCAGCAGTTTGACAGGTTCGACTCAGTACTTC.

This clone was seen only a few times. The chain couples TRBV5-1 to TRBJ2-1; no clear D. From germline, CDR1 is SGHRS and CDR2 YFSETQ. Trimming stripped 0 bases from V and 0 bases from J, with 7 bases between. CDR3 length: 15 amino acids. CDR3: CASSLGVGSYNEQFF. The DNA of the CDR3 is TGCGCCAGCAGCTTGGGGGTAGGCTCCTACAATGAGCAGTTCTTC. Based on the CDR3 plus reference TRBV5-1 and TRBJ2-1, the full variable domain is KAGVTQTPRYLIKTRGQQVTLSCSPISGHRSVSWYQQTPGQGLQFLFEYFSETQRNKGNFPGRFSGRQFSNSRSEMNVSTLELGDSALYLCASSLGVGSYNEQFFGPGTRLTVL.

CDR3 bases: TGTGCCAGCAGCGAGTACGACACTGAAGCTTTCTTT. Translation gives CASSEYDTEAFF. The chain joins TRBV7-9 to TRBJ1-1, with no clear D. The CDR3 is made up of 12 amino acids. Trimming cost V 5 bases and J 3 bases, with 7 bases left between them. The germline V gene has CDR1 SEHNR and CDR2 FQNEAQ (reference sequence).

This clone was observed a single time. A far more abundant clone sits one base away, making this likely a read error. V is TRBV30 and J is TRBJ1-1; D possibly corresponds to TRBD1 (5 bases). The V and J ends lost 2 bases and 6 bases respectively, with 16 bases between them. CDR3 length equals 14 residues. Looked up from germline, CDR1 is GTSNPN and CDR2 is SVGIG (reference sequence). CDR3 loop: CAWSLIRGTAEAFF. CDR3 in DNA: TGTGCCTGGAGTCTCATAAGGGGCACAGCTGAAGCTTTCTTT. The full variable domain, its missing parts supplied by reference TRBV30 and TRBJ1-1, is SQTIHQWPATLVQPVGSPLSLECTVEGTSNPNLYWYRQAAGRGLQLLFYSVGIGQISSEVPQNLSASRPQDRQFILSSKKLLLSDSGFYLCAWSLIRGTAEAFFGQGTRLTVV.

This clone appeared once. V gene TRBV5-4 combines with J gene TRBJ2-7; unclear D gene. Germline lookup yields CDR1 SGHNT and CDR2 YYREEE (reference sequence). V lost 4 bases to trimming and J lost 3 bases, with 8 bases between them. The CDR3 sequence is 12 residues long. The CDR3 coding sequence is TGTGCCAGCAGCATGACCAACTACGAGCAGTACTTC. Its protein is CASSMTNYEQYF.

The genes are TRBV6-1 and TRBJ1-5; D is perhaps TRBD1 (5 bases). CDR1 is MNHNS, CDR2 SASEGT, per germline. There are 14 residues in the CDR3. Deletions cut 3 bases from V and 1 base from J, with 7 bases between. This CDR3 reads CASSDRESNQPQHF. CDR3 coding DNA: TGTGCCAGCAGTGACAGGGAAAGCAATCAGCCCCAGCATTTT.

The chain recombines TRBV7-3 with TRBJ1-1; unclear D gene. Looked up from germline, CDR1 is SGHTA and CDR2 is FQGTGA. V lost 0 bases to trimming and J lost 1 base, with 9 bases between them. CDR3 length: 15 amino acids. CDR3 residues: CASSLTDGRNTEAFF. In nucleotides, the CDR3 is TGTGCCAGCAGCTTAACGGACGGCAGGAACACTGAAGCTTTCTTT.

V usage is TRBV29-1 and J usage is TRBJ2-1, with 11 nucleotides matching TRBD2. V shed 4 bases, J shed 4 bases, and the junction held 9 bases outside the gene matches. This CDR3 has 16 amino acids. CDR1 SQVTM and CDR2 ANQGSEA come from the germline V gene. The CDR3 DNA is TGCAGCGTTGCCCCACGTAGCGGGAGGGGTTACAATGAGCAGTTCTTC. This translates into CSVAPRSGRGYNEQFF.

The chain uses TRBV28 and TRBJ2-5; TRBD2 matches 11 bases. The CDR3 consists of 16 residues. Trimming cost V 5 bases and J 4 bases; bases outside gene matches: 9. Germline V gene sequence: CDR1 MDHEN, CDR2 SYDVKM. The CDR3 sequence: CASSDGTSGEGETQYF. The CDR3, as DNA: TGTGCCAGCAGTGATGGGACTAGCGGAGAGGGAGAGACCCAGTACTTC.

About this clone itself: A much larger clone is a single base away; this may be a read error. This CDR3 is also generated by other DNA sequences in the sample. The chain is built from TRBV29-1 and TRBJ2-7; TRBD2 might be the D (5 bases). The CDR3 is made up of 10 amino acids. Per germline, CDR1 SQVTM and CDR2 ANQGSEA. CDR3 sequence reads: CSVTEYEQYF. CDR3 nucleotides: TGTAGCGTAACAGAGTACGAGCAGTACTTC.

The chain links TRBV28 to TRBJ2-2; D unclear. Germline lookup yields CDR1 MDHEN and CDR2 SYDVKM. The CDR3 totals 16 residues. Trimming cost V 3 bases and J 8 bases, with 19 bases left between them. CDR3 nucleotide sequence: TGTGCCAGCAGTTTGTTCGAGACCTTGGAACTAGGGGAGCTGTTTTTT. This codes for CASSLFETLELGELFF.

The chain joins TRBV4-3 to TRBJ2-1; possibly TRBD2 for D (7 bases). The CDR3 sequence is 16 residues long. The germline V gene encodes CDR1 LGHNA and CDR2 YSLEER. V was cut by 1 base and J by 5 bases, with 15 bases left in between. CDR3 sequence: CASSQVGGRDDNEQFF. In nucleotides, the CDR3 is TGCGCCAGCAGCCAAGTAGGGGGGAGGGACGACAATGAGCAGTTCTTC.